The entry that follows covers one T cell receptor beta chain sequence. The sample comes from a study of Ad26.COV2.S vaccination and SARS-CoV-2 variants. In the study overall: Ad26.COV2.S given intramuscularly, once or twice 56 days apart.

TCRdb's table, derived via immunoSEQ multiplex PCR, lists solely in-frame clones and lacks some. The sample holds more than 300,000 clones, around nine tenths seen once. Stated treatment: around 19 received Ad26.COV2.S at low or high dose, single or two shots; 5 received placebo; per-sample allocation not given. Collection of the samples took place on day 63 after the first injection of vaccine or placebo. Vaccination employed an Ad26 vector expressing the Wuhan-strain SARS-CoV-2 spike. The sample here was peripheral blood, taken in a trial of Ad26.COV2.S vaccine versus placebo. The sequence came from a person aged 18 to 59 who received the Ad26.COV2.S COVID-19 vaccine or a placebo.

For the CDR3, the DNA is TGTGCCAGCAGCGGCGGGACTACCAATGAGCAGTTCTTC. It specifies CASSGGTTNEQFF. The chain employs TRBV5-4 and TRBJ2-1; 7 bases are a match to TRBD2. Unmatched junction bases numbered 4, after V lost 4 bases and J lost 6 bases. Germline assignment: CDR1 SGHNT and CDR2 YYREEE (reference sequence). CDR3 length equals 13 residues. The variable domain in full, completed from reference TRBV5-4 and TRBJ2-1, reads ETGVTQSPTHLIKTRGQQVTLRCSSQSGHNTVSWYQQALGQGPQFIFQYYREEENGRGNFPPRFSGLQFPNYSSELNVNALELDDSALYLCASSGGTTNEQFFGPGTRLTVL.